This T cell receptor beta chain originates from a study of CD8+ T cells in alopecia areata. Following RNA extraction, reverse transcription yielded cDNA that acted as the sequencing template. Sequencing used immunoSEQ multiplex PCR; TCRdb keeps in-frame clones, though not all of them. The sample records some 110,000 clones, 55% to 80% being singletons. Germline lookup yields CDR1 SGHRS and CDR2 YFSETQ. The V gene lost 3 bases and the J gene lost 5 bases, with 19 bases spanning the gap. The CDR3 extends over 16 amino acids. The chain couples TRBV5-1 to TRBJ2-3, with D perhaps TRBD1 or TRBD2 (5 bases each). The source is a human donor in good health. Sequencing was carried out using CD4+ T cells sorted from blood. The CDR3 nucleotides read TGCGCCAGCAGCTACCGGACCCGAGGGACGGGAGATACGCAGTATTTT. Amino acids: CASSYRTRGTGDTQYF. Drawing the rest from reference TRBV5-1 and TRBJ2-3, the complete variable domain is KAGVTQTPRYLIKTRGQQVTLSCSPISGHRSVSWYQQTPGQGLQFLFEYFSETQRNKGNFPGRFSGRQFSNSRSEMNVSTLELGDSALYLCASSYRTRGTGDTQYFGPGTRLTVL.